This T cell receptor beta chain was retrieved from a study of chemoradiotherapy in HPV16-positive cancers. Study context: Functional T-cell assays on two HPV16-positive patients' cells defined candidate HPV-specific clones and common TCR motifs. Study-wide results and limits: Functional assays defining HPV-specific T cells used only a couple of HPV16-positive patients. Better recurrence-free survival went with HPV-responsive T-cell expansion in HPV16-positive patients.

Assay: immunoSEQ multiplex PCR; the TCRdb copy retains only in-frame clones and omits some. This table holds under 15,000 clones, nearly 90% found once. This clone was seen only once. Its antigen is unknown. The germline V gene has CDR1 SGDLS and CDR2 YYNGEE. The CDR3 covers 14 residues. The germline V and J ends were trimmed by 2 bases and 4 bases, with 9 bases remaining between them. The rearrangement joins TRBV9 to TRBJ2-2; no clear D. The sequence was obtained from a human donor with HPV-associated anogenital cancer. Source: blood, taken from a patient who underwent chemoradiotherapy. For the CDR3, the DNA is TGTGCCAGCAGCGTTTTGCCGGGCACCGGGGAGCTGTTTTTT. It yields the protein CASSVLPGTGELFF.